This T cell receptor beta chain was retrieved from a study of blood T cell repertoires in COVID-19. Authors' processing steps: Amplification with reference gene primers provided the estimates of nucleated cell counts. Sequencing was performed with immunoSEQ multiplex PCR; in TCRdb, only in-frame clones are kept and a portion is missing. V, J and clone size reflect that table, while D and trimming were determined from the DNA. The sample consists of about 230,000 clones, 88% of them appearing once. Germline V lookup: CDR1 SGDLS, CDR2 YYNGEE. After removal of 4 bases from V and 1 base from J, the junction contained 10 bases not matched to a gene. The CDR3 extends over 17 amino acids.

Sample: peripheral blood. The clonotype originates from a woman in her sixties or seventies with acute or convalescent COVID-19. The chain is built from TRBV9 and TRBJ2-5, with 10 bases lining up with TRBD1. The DNA of the CDR3 is TGTGCCAGCAGCCCCTACATGGGACAGGGGACCCAAGAGACCCAGTACTTC. Its protein is CASSPYMGQGTQETQYF. The full variable domain, its missing parts supplied by reference TRBV9 and TRBJ2-5, is DSGVTQTPKHLITATGQRVTLRCSPRSGDLSVYWYQQSLDQGLQFLIQYYNGEERAKGNILERFSAQQFPDLHSELNLSSLELGDSALYFCASSPYMGQGTQETQYFGPGTRLLVL.